The entry that follows covers one T cell receptor (beta chain) sequence. Its target is not known. Profiled with immunoSEQ multiplex PCR; TCRdb holds only in-frame clones, not every one. Altogether tens of thousands of clones are present, approximately 94% being singletons, with the ten largest covering about 0.2%. This CDR3 contains 16 residues. The ends lost 3 bases at V and 4 bases at J; junction bases unmatched: 9. From germline, CDR1 is MDHEN and CDR2 SYDVKM. This specimen comes from a study of graft-versus-host responses after intestinal transplantation. Looking at the study overall: The transplants performed in recipients were multivisceral, liver-intestinal, or isolated intestinal. Each recipient received anti-thymocyte globulin induction, then tacrolimus and steroids for approximately 3 years.

Study conclusions and caveats: The authors found GvH clones in recipient marrow, some appearing first in ileum or blood. Patients with graft-donor T cell macrochimerism had high graft-versus-host to host-versus-graft clonal ratios in allografts.

The chain joins TRBV28 to TRBJ2-7, with 10 nucleotides matching TRBD1. This clonotype was obtained from a human donor who was the organ donor for an intestinal transplant. The source was unstimulated CD4+ T cells sorted from spleen or lymph node cells, collected before transplant. CDR3 nucleotide sequence: TGTGCCAGCAGTTTTTGGTGGCCGGGACAGGGGTACGAGCAGTACTTC. This encodes CASSFWWPGQGYEQYF. Full variable domain (rest looked up from reference TRBV28 and TRBJ2-7): DVKVTQSSRYLVKRTGEKVFLECVQDMDHENMFWYRQDPGLGLRLIYFSYDVKMKEKGDIPEGYSVSREKKERFSLILESASTNQTSMYLCASSFWWPGQGYEQYFGPGTRLTVT.